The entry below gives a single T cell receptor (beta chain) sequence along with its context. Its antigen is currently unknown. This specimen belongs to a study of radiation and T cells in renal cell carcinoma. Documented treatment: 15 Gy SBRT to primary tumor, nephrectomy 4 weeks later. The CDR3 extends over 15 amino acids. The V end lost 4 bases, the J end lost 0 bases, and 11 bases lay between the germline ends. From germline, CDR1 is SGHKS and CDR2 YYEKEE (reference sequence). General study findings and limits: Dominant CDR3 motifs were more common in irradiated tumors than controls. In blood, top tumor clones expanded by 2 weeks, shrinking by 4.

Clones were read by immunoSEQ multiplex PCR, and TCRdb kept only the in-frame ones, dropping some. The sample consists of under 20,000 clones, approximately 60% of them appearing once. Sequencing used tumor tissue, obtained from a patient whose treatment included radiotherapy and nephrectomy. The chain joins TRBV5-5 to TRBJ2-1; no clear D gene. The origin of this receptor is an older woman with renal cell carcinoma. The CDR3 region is CASSTVLGSYNEQFF. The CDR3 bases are TGTGCCAGCAGCACAGTCCTAGGCTCCTACAATGAGCAGTTCTTC.